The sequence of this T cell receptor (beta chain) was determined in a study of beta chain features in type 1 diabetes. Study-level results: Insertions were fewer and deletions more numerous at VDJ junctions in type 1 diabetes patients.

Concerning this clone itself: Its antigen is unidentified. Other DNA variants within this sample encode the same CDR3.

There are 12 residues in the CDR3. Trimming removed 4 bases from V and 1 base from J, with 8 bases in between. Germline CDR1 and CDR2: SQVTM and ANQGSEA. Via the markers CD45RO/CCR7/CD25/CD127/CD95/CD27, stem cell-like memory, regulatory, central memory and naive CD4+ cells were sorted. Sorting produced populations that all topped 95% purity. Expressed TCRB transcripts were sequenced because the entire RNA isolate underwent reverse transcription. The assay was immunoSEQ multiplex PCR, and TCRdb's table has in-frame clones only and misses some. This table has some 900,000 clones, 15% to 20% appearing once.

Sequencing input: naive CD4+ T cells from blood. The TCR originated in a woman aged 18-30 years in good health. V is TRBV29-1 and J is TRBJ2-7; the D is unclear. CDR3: CSVVGPSYEQYF. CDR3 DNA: TGCAGCGTTGTGGGCCCATCCTACGAGCAGTACTTC.